This T cell receptor (beta chain) appears in the sequencing data of a study of molecular identifiers for immune sequencing clone quantification. After removal of 2 bases from V and 4 bases from J, the junction contained 15 bases not matched to a gene. This CDR3 spans 18 amino acids. Germline V gives CDR1 LNHNV, CDR2 YYDKDF (reference sequence). A CD8+CD4-CCR7+CD45RA+ phenotype served as the sorting definition for naive CD8 T cells. TCRdb recomputed calls from the PCR reads with MiXCR, one row per CDR3 protein. The sample has some 65,000 distinct CDR3 sequences; less than 20% are singletons. The origin of this receptor is a human donor in good health. Some libraries in this study had Jurkat cell RNA spiked in. Specimen: naive CD8+ T cells from blood, with Jurkat cell RNA spiked in. The subset denotes: FACS-sorted CD8+CD4-CCR7+CD45RA+ naive T cells. The chain joins TRBV15 to TRBJ1-2; TRBD1 agrees at 8 bases. The DNA for the CDR3 is TGTGCCACCAGCAGAACACCCCCCCCGTTTGGACAGGGCTATGGCTACACCTTC. Its translation: CATSRTPPPFGQGYGYTF.